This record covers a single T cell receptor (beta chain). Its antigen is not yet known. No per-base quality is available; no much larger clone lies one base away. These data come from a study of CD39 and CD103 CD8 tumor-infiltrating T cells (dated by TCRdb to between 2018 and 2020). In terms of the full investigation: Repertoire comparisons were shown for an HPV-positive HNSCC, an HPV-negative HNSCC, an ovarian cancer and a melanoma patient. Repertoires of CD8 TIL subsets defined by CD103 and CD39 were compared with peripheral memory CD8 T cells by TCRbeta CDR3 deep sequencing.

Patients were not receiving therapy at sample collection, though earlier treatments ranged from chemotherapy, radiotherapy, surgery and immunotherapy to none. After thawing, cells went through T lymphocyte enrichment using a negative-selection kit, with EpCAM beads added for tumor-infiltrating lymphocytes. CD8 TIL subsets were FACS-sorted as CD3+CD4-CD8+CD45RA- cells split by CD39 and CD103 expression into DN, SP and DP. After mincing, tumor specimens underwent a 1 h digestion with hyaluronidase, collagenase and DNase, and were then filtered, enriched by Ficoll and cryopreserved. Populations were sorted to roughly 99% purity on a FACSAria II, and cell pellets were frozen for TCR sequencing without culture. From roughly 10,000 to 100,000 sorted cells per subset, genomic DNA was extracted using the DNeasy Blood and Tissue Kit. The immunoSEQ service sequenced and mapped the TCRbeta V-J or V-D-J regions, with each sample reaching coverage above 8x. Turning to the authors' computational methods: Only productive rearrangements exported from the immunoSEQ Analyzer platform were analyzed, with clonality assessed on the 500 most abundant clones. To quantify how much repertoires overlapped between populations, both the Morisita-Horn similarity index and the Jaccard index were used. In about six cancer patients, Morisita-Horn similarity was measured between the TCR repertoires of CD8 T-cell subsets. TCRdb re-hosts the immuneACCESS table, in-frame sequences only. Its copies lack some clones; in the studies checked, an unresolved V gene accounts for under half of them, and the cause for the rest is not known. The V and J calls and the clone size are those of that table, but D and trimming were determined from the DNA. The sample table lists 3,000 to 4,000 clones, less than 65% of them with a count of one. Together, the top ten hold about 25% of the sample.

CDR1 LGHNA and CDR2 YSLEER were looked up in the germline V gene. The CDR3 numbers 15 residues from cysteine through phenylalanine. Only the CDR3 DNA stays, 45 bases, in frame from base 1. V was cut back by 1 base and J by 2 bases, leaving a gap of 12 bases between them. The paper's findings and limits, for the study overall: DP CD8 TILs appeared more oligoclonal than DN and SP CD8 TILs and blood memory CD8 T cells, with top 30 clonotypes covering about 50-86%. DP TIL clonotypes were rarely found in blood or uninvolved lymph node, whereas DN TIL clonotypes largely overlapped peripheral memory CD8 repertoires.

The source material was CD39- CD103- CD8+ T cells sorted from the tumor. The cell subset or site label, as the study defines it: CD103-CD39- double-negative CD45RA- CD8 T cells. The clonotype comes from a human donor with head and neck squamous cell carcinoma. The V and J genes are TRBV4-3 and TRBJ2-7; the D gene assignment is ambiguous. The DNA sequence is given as TGCGCCAGCAGCCAAGTATACGCCTCAGCCTACGAGCAGTACTTC. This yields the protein CASSQVYASAYEQYF.